Given below is one T cell receptor (beta chain) in context. Antigen specificity is unknown. This sample was taken from a study of T cell repertoires in cytomegalovirus infection. Looking at the study overall: Public TCR beta signatures marked donors with CMV infection and the matching HLA. Regarding the study as a whole: CMV-specific TCR beta clonotypes restricted by HLA-C were the ones dominating the ex vivo response. CMV carriers having the relevant HLA were flagged by cumulative public TCR beta family frequency.

CDR3 length equals 15 residues. Trimming left V 3 bases short and J 0 bases short, with 8 bases between. Germline CDR1 reads LNHNV; CDR2 reads YYDKDF (reference sequence). TCRdb re-called the reads through MiXCR, storing one row per CDR3 protein. This table holds around 570,000 distinct CDR3 sequences, 40% found once. This TCR was sampled from a human donor in good health (CMV status not recorded). Some clones in this sample may be carry-over from other donors' samples. This chain connects TRBV15 to TRBJ1-4; D is ambiguous. Sequenced here: cultured PBMCs, sampled from culture after CMV antigen stimulation. CDR3 amino acids: CATSSHRATNEKLFF. CDR3 DNA sequence: TGTGCCACCAGCAGCCACAGAGCAACTAATGAAAAACTGTTTTTT.